Listed here are 31 T cell receptor beta chains from one sample, sequenced in a study of cytomegalovirus exposure and HLA in healthy donors. 60 Vbeta and 13 Jbeta primers were used in PCR. Measured with immunoSEQ multiplex PCR; TCRdb has only the in-frame clones, and not every one. This sample carries some 90,000 clones, 81% of them seen once, and the ten largest clones take approximately 4%. The sequenced sample was PBMCs. The origin of the receptors is a woman in her sixties or seventies in good health and CMV-seropositive.

This rearrangement joins TRBV18 to TRBJ2-1; the match to TRBD2 covers 11 bases. This CDR3 spans 14 amino acids. Germline V gene lookup returns CDR1 KGHSH and CDR2 LQKENI. V gave up 4 bases and J gave up 5 bases; unmatched junction bases: 1. Here the CDR3 DNA reads TGTGCCAGCTCACTGGGACTAGCGGACAATGAGCAGTTCTTC. Translation gives CASSLGLADNEQFF.

The J gene is TRBJ2-1, the V gene TRBV19; TRBD2 aligns across 8 bases. V shed 10 bases, J shed 6 bases, and the junction held 8 bases outside the gene matches. Germline V gene data show CDR1 as LNHDA and CDR2 as SQIVND (reference sequence). CDR3 length equals 13 residues. The CDR3 region is CATQRESTNEQFF. CDR3 nucleotides: TGTGCCACACAGCGGGAGTCTACCAATGAGCAGTTCTTC. Full variable domain (rest looked up from reference TRBV19 and TRBJ2-1): DGGITQSPKYLFRKEGQNVTLSCEQNLNHDAMYWYRQDPGQGLRLIYYSQIVNDFQKGDIAEGYSVSREKKESFPLTVTSAQKNPTAFYLCATQRESTNEQFFGPGTRLTVL.

The chain joins TRBV18 to TRBJ2-7; no definite D call. CDR1 is KGHSH and CDR2 is LQKENI in the germline V gene. The length of the CDR3 is 13 residues. Trimming left V 0 bases short and J 0 bases short, with 3 bases between. CDR3: CASSPPSSYEQYF. As DNA, the CDR3 is TGTGCCAGCTCACCACCGAGCTCCTACGAGCAGTACTTC.

This sequence joins TRBV19 and TRBJ2-7, with 10 bases matching TRBD1. V lost 3 bases, J lost 5 bases, and 10 bases stayed unmatched. The CDR3 extends over 16 amino acids. The germline V gene has CDR1 LNHDA and CDR2 SQIVND (reference sequence). The CDR3: CASSIFSGTGAHEQYF. The CDR3 nucleotides are TGTGCCAGTAGTATCTTCTCCGGGACAGGGGCCCACGAGCAGTACTTC.

The chain uses TRBV25-1 and TRBJ1-2, with D tentatively TRBD1 (5 bases). The CDR3 contains 13 residues. Deletions cut 9 bases from V and 1 base from J, with 12 bases between. Germline V gene lookup returns CDR1 MGHDK and CDR2 SYGVNS. The chain's CDR3 is CASRGLHNYGYTF. DNA of the CDR3: TGTGCCAGTAGGGGACTGCATAACTATGGCTACACCTTC.

This chain connects TRBV27 to TRBJ2-7, with TRBD2 identical over 7 bases. Trimming removed 6 bases from V and 0 bases from J; junction bases left unmatched: 11. Germline V lookup: CDR1 MNHEY, CDR2 SMNVEV (reference sequence). This CDR3 region has 16 residues. Here the CDR3 DNA reads TGTGCCAGCAGCCGGGGAGGGACGCTTAGCTCCTACGAGCAGTACTTC. This codes for CASSRGGTLSSYEQYF.

This chain links TRBV5-1 with TRBJ2-7; D remains ambiguous. CDR3 size: 13 residues. In germline, CDR1 is SGHRS, CDR2 YFSETQ. Deletions cut 7 bases from V and 2 bases from J, with 13 bases between. The CDR3 DNA reads TGCGCCAGCCGCCGGGTAGGTGCCTACGAGCAGTACTTC. This gives the protein CASRRVGAYEQYF.

J is TRBJ2-1 and V is TRBV7-2; D might be TRBD2 (7 bases). V lost 4 bases and J lost 0, with 19 bases in between. Germline CDR1 is SGHTA and CDR2 is FQGNSA. The CDR3 spans 18 residues. The CDR3 sequence is CASSSPGAGVLSYNEQFF. The CDR3 bases are TGTGCCAGCAGCTCCCCGGGGGCGGGAGTCCTCTCCTACAATGAGCAGTTCTTC.

Note on this clone: One end of the junction does not line up with germline, which may come from a read error. Other DNA sequences in the same sample also yield this CDR3. Here the CDR3 reads CASSIGTGSNTEAFF. The CDR3, as DNA: TGTGCCAGTAGTATCGGAACAGGTTCGAACACTGAGGCTTTCTTT. V is TRBV19 and J is TRBJ1-1, with D possibly matching TRBD1 (5 bases). Germline V gives CDR1 LNHDA, CDR2 SQIVND (reference sequence). CDR3 length: 15 residues. Looking up the rest from reference TRBV19 and TRBJ1-1 gives the full variable domain: DGGITQSPKYLFRKEGQNVTLSCEQNLNHDAMYWYRQDPGQGLRLIYYSQIVNDFQKGDIAEGYSVSREKKESFPLTVTSAQKNPTAFYLCASSIGTGSNTEAFFGQGTRLTVV.

The J gene is TRBJ2-5, the V gene TRBV25-1; 7 bases agree with TRBD1. This CDR3 has 16 residues. Germline CDR1 reads MGHDK; CDR2 reads SYGVNS. Trimming removed 6 bases from V and 5 bases from J; junction bases left unmatched: 15. Here the CDR3 reads CASSEGTVSKGETQYF. Written as DNA, the CDR3 is TGTGCCAGCAGCGAAGGGACAGTATCTAAAGGGGAGACCCAGTACTTC.

V gene TRBV19 combines with J gene TRBJ1-6; possible D gene TRBD1, 6 bases. Trimming took off 7 bases at V and 9 bases at J, with 16 bases between the two ends. CDR3 size: 14 residues. Per the germline V gene, CDR1 is LNHDA and CDR2 is SQIVND (reference sequence). The CDR3 coding sequence is TGTGCCAGTACCAAAGGGGGTCCTGTTTCACCCCTCCACTTT. This translates into CASTKGGPVSPLHF.

The chain carries TRBV5-6 and TRBJ2-1; the D gene is possibly TRBD2 (5 bases). Trimming stripped 0 bases from V and 9 bases from J, with 16 bases between. Germline CDR1 is SGHDT and CDR2 is YYEEEE. CDR3 length equals 15 residues. This chain's CDR3 is CASSLGAPLAGEQFF. Written as DNA, the CDR3 is TGTGCCAGCAGCTTGGGAGCTCCCCTCGCGGGTGAGCAGTTCTTC.

This rearrangement joins TRBV5-1 to TRBJ1-5; D is ambiguous. This CDR3 spans 9 amino acids. CDR1 SGHRS and CDR2 YFSETQ come from the germline V gene. In nucleotides, the CDR3 is TGCGCTAACAATCAGCCCCAGCATTTT. The encoded protein is CANNQPQHF.

This clone has only a few counts. V usage is TRBV19 and J usage is TRBJ1-3; 8 bases fit TRBD1. The V and J ends lost 1 base and 2 bases, in that order; junction bases with no gene match: 1. The CDR3 is 15 amino acids. Germline V gene lookup returns CDR1 LNHDA and CDR2 SQIVND (reference sequence). CDR3: CASSIGTGTGNTIYF. For the CDR3, the DNA is TGTGCCAGTAGTATAGGGACAGGGACTGGAAACACCATATATTTT. Drawing the rest from reference TRBV19 and TRBJ1-3, the complete variable domain is DGGITQSPKYLFRKEGQNVTLSCEQNLNHDAMYWYRQDPGQGLRLIYYSQIVNDFQKGDIAEGYSVSREKKESFPLTVTSAQKNPTAFYLCASSIGTGTGNTIYFGEGSWLTVV.

The J gene is TRBJ2-1, the V gene TRBV9; no reliable D call. This CDR3 has 14 residues. Germline-derived CDR1 and CDR2 are SGDLS and YYNGEE. V shed 0 bases and J shed 9 bases, with 13 bases lying between them. The CDR3 reads CASSVEDIPGEQFF. The DNA for the CDR3 is TGTGCCAGCAGCGTAGAAGATATCCCCGGTGAGCAGTTCTTC.

The rearrangement links TRBV25-1 to TRBJ1-6; 9 bases are a match to TRBD1. The CDR3 runs 15 residues. CDR1 is MGHDK, CDR2 SYGVNS, per germline. The trim removed 5 bases at V and 10 bases at J, leaving 9 bases unmatched. CDR3 DNA sequence: TGTGCCAGCAGTCGTTCGGGACAGGGATTGTCACCCCTCCACTTT. Protein sequence: CASSRSGQGLSPLHF.

The chain is built from TRBV5-6 and TRBJ2-1; 7 bases are shared with TRBD2. The CDR3 is 15 amino acids. Per germline, CDR1 SGHDT and CDR2 YYEEEE. After removal of 1 base from V and 8 bases from J, the junction contained 9 bases not matched to a gene. The CDR3 sequence is CASSLLSNRGDEQFF. CDR3 sequence (DNA): TGTGCCAGCAGCTTGTTATCCAACCGGGGGGATGAGCAGTTCTTC.

J is TRBJ1-2 and V is TRBV18; D gene unclear. From germline, CDR1 is KGHSH and CDR2 LQKENI. V shed 2 bases and J shed 8 bases, with 15 bases lying between them. The CDR3 has 14 residues. CDR3 residues: CASSPGEATRGYTF. CDR3 nucleotides: TGTGCCAGCTCACCAGGGGAGGCTACGCGGGGCTACACCTTC. The full variable domain, rest sourced from reference TRBV18 and TRBJ1-2, is NAGVMQNPRHLVRRRGQEARLRCSPMKGHSHVYWYRQLPEEGLKFMVYLQKENIIDESGMPKERFSAEFPKEGPSILRIQQVVRGDSAAYFCASSPGEATRGYTFGSGTRLTVV.

The chain uses TRBV7-9 and TRBJ2-2; tentative D call: TRBD1 (5 bases). CDR1 and CDR2 from the germline V gene are SEHNR and FQNEAQ (reference sequence). This CDR3 is built from 13 residues. The ends were cut back, 4 bases at V and 7 bases at J, with 10 bases in the middle. CDR3 nucleotide sequence: TGTGCCAGCAGCTCCTCAGGGTTCGGGGAGCTGTTTTTT. Protein product: CASSSSGFGELFF. Full variable domain (missing parts from reference TRBV7-9 and TRBJ2-2): DTGVSQNPRHKITKRGQNVTFRCDPISEHNRLYWYRQTLGQGPEFLTYFQNEAQLEKSRLLSDRFSAERPKGSFSTLEIQRTEQGDSAMYLCASSSSGFGELFFGEGSRLTVL.

This chain uses TRBV7-6 with TRBJ2-1; tentatively, D is TRBD2 (5 bases). CDR1 is SGHVS, CDR2 FNYEAQ, per germline. V was cut by 5 bases and J by 7 bases, with 9 bases left in between. There are 12 residues in the CDR3. CDR3 residues: CASSEGRNEQFF. CDR3 DNA: TGTGCCAGCAGCGAAGGGAGAAATGAGCAGTTCTTC. The complete variable domain, with remaining parts taken from reference TRBV7-6 and TRBJ2-1, reads GAGVSQSPRYKVTKRGQDVALRCDPISGHVSLYWYRQALGQGPEFLTYFNYEAQQDKSGLPNDRFSAERPEGSISTLTIQRTEQRDSAMYRCASSEGRNEQFFGPGTRLTVL.

V gene TRBV19 combines with J gene TRBJ1-1, with unresolved D. CDR1 and CDR2 (germline): LNHDA, SQIVND (reference sequence). Trimming left V 5 bases short and J 0 bases short, with 7 bases between. This CDR3 region has 13 residues. The CDR3 loop is CASSYQMNTEAFF. The CDR3 coding sequence is TGTGCCAGTAGTTACCAGATGAACACTGAAGCTTTCTTT.

As for this clone: One end of the junction varies from germline; a read error may be responsible. The genes are TRBV4-3 and TRBJ2-3; D is undetermined. This CDR3 has 15 amino acids. Germline assignment: CDR1 LGHNA and CDR2 YSLEER. As DNA, the CDR3 is TGCGCCAGCAGCCAAGATGTGTCAGTCACAGATACGCGGTATTTT. It yields the protein CASSQDVSVTDTRYF.

The J gene is TRBJ2-2, the V gene TRBV28, with 8 bases identical to TRBD1. Germline CDR1 MDHEN, CDR2 SYDVKM. V was pared by 9 bases and J by 2 bases, with 5 bases of the junction left unmatched. The CDR3 runs 14 residues. CDR3 nucleotide sequence: TGTGCCAGTCTCCAGGGGGCTAACACCGGGGAGCTGTTTTTT. It translates to CASLQGANTGELFF.

This sequence joins TRBV11-2 and TRBJ2-7, with D maybe TRBD2 (6 bases). The V gene lost 1 base and the J gene lost 3 bases, with 13 bases spanning the gap. There are 15 residues in the CDR3. Germline CDR1 is SGHAT and CDR2 is FQNNGV. The CDR3 nucleotides read TGTGCCAGCAGCTTAGTACTAACTAGCAGCTACGAGCAGTACTTC. Translation gives CASSLVLTSSYEQYF.

This clone was found once. The chain combines TRBV6-6 with TRBJ1-2; D not certain. Trimming left V 4 bases short and J 4 bases short, with 16 bases between. The CDR3 loop spans 15 amino acids. Germline V gene data show CDR1 as MNHNY and CDR2 as SVGAGI (reference sequence). The DNA for the CDR3 is TGTGCCAGCAGTTCCGAGCGTAGACTTACCTATGGCTACACCTTC. This gives the protein CASSSERRLTYGYTF.

This clone came up a few times. Here the CDR3 reads CASSRDRSFNQPQHF. In DNA, the CDR3 is TGTGCCAGCAGTCGGGACAGGTCTTTCAATCAGCCCCAGCATTTT. The chain has TRBV28 and TRBJ1-5; TRBD1 matches at 8 bases. CDR1 is MDHEN and CDR2 is SYDVKM in the germline V gene. CDR3 length: 15 residues. The J segment lost 3 bases and the V segment lost 5 bases, leaving 6 bases of the junction unmatched.

The genes are TRBV28 and TRBJ1-6; D remains unclear. V lost 10 bases and J 7 bases, leaving 11 bases between the germline ends. The CDR3 has 12 residues. Looked up from germline, CDR1 is MDHEN and CDR2 is SYDVKM. CDR3 region: CATRGLNSPLHF. In DNA, the CDR3 is TGTGCCACCCGAGGCCTCAATTCACCCCTCCACTTT.

The chain is built from TRBV19 and TRBJ2-7, with D possibly being TRBD2 (6 bases). The V gene's germline CDR1 is LNHDA and CDR2 SQIVND (reference sequence). There are 13 residues in the CDR3. The V end lost 5 bases, the J end lost 3 bases, and 11 bases lay between the germline ends. DNA of the CDR3: TGTGCCAGTAGTGTGACTAGATTCTACGAGCAGTACTTC. Its translation is CASSVTRFYEQYF.

CDR3 DNA: TGTGCCAGCAGCTTAAATCGCGCGGGATCTGAAGCTTTCTTT. Translating gives CASSLNRAGSEAFF. The rearrangement uses TRBV7-2 and TRBJ1-1; D gene uncertain. Germline loops: CDR1 SGHTA, CDR2 FQGNSA. This CDR3 comprises 14 residues. Trimming pared 2 bases from V and 6 bases from J, leaving 13 bases between.

This chain links TRBV16 with TRBJ1-5; D remains ambiguous. CDR3 length equals 15 residues. Germline CDR1 reads KGHSY; CDR2 reads FQNENV. V was pared by 2 bases and J by 0 bases, with 8 bases between. CDR3 protein: CASSQRGSSNQPQHF. CDR3 DNA sequence: TGTGCCAGCAGCCAACGAGGCAGTAGCAATCAGCCCCAGCATTTT.

In its sample, this clone was seen a few times. The CDR3 bases are TGTGCCAGCAGTCCGGACAGGGACAGCTCTGGGGCCAACGTCCTGACTTTC. Translating it yields CASSPDRDSSGANVLTF. The chain combines TRBV5-8 with TRBJ2-6; 8 bases map to TRBD1. J lost 0 bases, V lost 5 bases, and 7 bases had no gene match. Germline V gene sequence: CDR1 SGHTS, CDR2 YDEGEE. CDR3 length equals 17 residues.